The source of this T cell receptor (beta chain) is a study of regulatory T cells in long-lasting Graves disease. For TCR beta, libraries came from iRepertoire HTBI primers and Arm-PCR of CDR3 regions. MiXCR was run by TCRdb on the multiplex PCR reads, yielding one entry per CDR3 protein. The sample lists around 480,000 distinct CDR3 sequences, under 20% occurring once. This clonotype was observed at least ten times. Time point: newly diagnosed GD, antithyroid drugs for less than 3 months. Researchers made the TCR library from RNA that was extracted from PBMCs. The same data also contributed to another study, on T cells in Graves' hyperthyroidism and ophthalmopathy.

The source of this sequence is a man aged 40-50 years with Graves disease. This sample comprised peripheral blood mononuclear cells (PBMCs), obtained at new diagnosis, from a patient treated with antithyroid drugs.

CDR3 in amino acids: CAWSVRRLAGGVEEQFF. The CDR3 DNA reads as TGTGCCTGGAGTGTGAGAAGACTAGCGGGAGGGGTAGAGGAGCAGTTCTTC. V gene TRBV30 combines with J gene TRBJ2-1; 14 bases fit TRBD2. From germline, CDR1 is GTSNPN and CDR2 SVGIG (reference sequence). The CDR3 sequence is 17 residues long. Germline trimming cut 0 bases from V and 10 bases from J; bases unmatched to any gene: 11.